A selection of T cell receptor beta chains follows, all from one sample in a study of blood T cell repertoires in COVID-19. Libraries were prepared by immunoSEQ multiplex PCR; TCRdb keeps only in-frame clonotypes and omits some of them. Counted here are about 160,000 clones, 85% occurring once; the ten biggest clones make up over 3%. Sample: peripheral blood. These receptors all stem from a human donor with acute or convalescent COVID-19. The donor label of this sample is uncertain. Both conserved end residues are part of each CDR3. D genes are given only for firm matches. Not every row has a clone size; where given, it reads once, few, many or a size class.

-,TRBJ1-1,TRBD1,TRBV24-1,15,TGTGCCACCAGTGACAAAGGACAGGGAAACACTGAAGCTTTCTTT,CATSDKGQGNTEAFF
-,TRBJ1-6,-,TRBV6-5,13,TGTGCCAGTTACTCAGGGGCCAATTCACCCCTCCACTTT,CASYSGANSPLHF
-,TRBJ1-1,-,TRBV7-9,14,TGTGCCAGCAGCTTACAGGGGCAGAACACTGAAGCTTTCTTT,CASSLQGQNTEAFF
-,TRBJ1-1,TRBD1,TRBV28,15,TGTGCCAGCAGTTCACCGGGACAGGGGCACCAGGGAGGTTTCTTT,CASSSPGQGHQGGFF
-,TRBJ2-1,TRBD2,TRBV7-6,15,TGTGCCAGCACCCTGAGCGGGGGGGACCACAATGAGCAGTTCTTC,CASTLSGGDHNEQFF
-,TRBJ1-1,-,TRBV28,18,TGTGCCAGCAGTTCCGCGGCAGCCCAGGGCGATTATCGGGCTGAAGCTTTCTTT,CASSSAAAQGDYRAEAFF
-,TRBJ1-2,-,TRBV5-1,13,TGCGCCAGCAGCGCCCGGGGGTCGGAAGGCTACACCTTC,CASSARGSEGYTF
-,TRBJ1-6,TRBD1,TRBV5-1,15,TGCGCCAGCAGCCTTGGCGGGGACAGGGTTTCACCCCTCCACTTT,CASSLGGDRVSPLHF
once,TRBJ2-2,-,TRBV7-6,15,TGTGCCAGCAGCTCCCGAGGGGGAGGGACCGGGGAGCTGTTTTTT,CASSSRGGGTGELFF
-,TRBJ1-1,TRBD1,TRBV5-1,14,TGCGCCAGCAGCTTGGTACAGGGGGGAACTGAAGCTTTCTTT,CASSLVQGGTEAFF
-,TRBJ2-1,-,TRBV11-3,12,TGTGCCAGCAGCTCCAAGGCGGATGAGCAGTTCTTC,CASSSKADEQFF